This T cell receptor beta chain was obtained from a study of blood T cells in healthy people across ages. General observations from the study: It was the long-lived donors that had more naive CD4+ cells and higher diversity than aged donors. Older individuals had lower TCR beta diversity per million T cells (the decline was roughly linear).

The CDR3 runs to 13 residues. CDR1 is DFQATT and CDR2 is SNEGSKA in the germline V gene (reference sequence). Between the trimmed V and J ends, which lost 1 base and 5 bases, there was a span of 8 bases. About this clonotype itself: The antigen remains unidentified.

A second PCR of roughly 7 to 11 cycles used a sample-barcoded 5' primer and a J-beta primer mix. All cDNA molecules were each tagged by a template-switch adaptor with 12 random nucleotides. Researchers report that each sample yielded at least 3 million CDR3-containing paired-end reads. A single record per CDR3 protein comes from TCRdb applying MiXCR to the 5' RACE reads. Among roughly 1 million distinct CDR3 sequences, approximately 26% were seen once, and the ten largest hold 0.75%. The data were also submitted as part of a second study, on T cells of mothers and their children.

The chain couples TRBV20-1 to TRBJ2-2; D is uncertain. The clonotype was recovered from a girl aged 2-10 years in good health. Source material: blood. CDR3 sequence: CSARGLGTGELFF. The DNA of the CDR3 is TGCAGTGCTAGAGGGTTGGGTACCGGGGAGCTGTTTTTT.